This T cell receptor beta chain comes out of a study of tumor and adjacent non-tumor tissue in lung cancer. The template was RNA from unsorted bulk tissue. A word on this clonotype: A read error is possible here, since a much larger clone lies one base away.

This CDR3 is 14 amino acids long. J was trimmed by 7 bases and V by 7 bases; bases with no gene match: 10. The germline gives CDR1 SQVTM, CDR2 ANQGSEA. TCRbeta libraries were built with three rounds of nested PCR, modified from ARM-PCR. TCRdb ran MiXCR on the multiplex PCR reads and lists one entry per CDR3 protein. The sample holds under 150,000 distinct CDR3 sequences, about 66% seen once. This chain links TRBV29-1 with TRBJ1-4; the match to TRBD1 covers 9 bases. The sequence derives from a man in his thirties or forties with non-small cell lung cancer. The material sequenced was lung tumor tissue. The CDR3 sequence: CSASPGTGSEKLFF. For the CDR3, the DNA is TGCAGCGCCTCACCCGGGACAGGGAGTGAAAAACTGTTTTTT.